Listed below are T cell receptor beta chains from one sample, sequenced in a study of response to subunit inactivated influenza vaccine. TCRdb re-analysed the RT-PCR reads in MiXCR, keeping a single row per CDR3 protein. The table has some 800,000 distinct CDR3 sequences, 20% to 25% seen once. The sample in question was PBMCs from blood, obtained around 5 days after vaccination. Receptors were obtained from a middle-aged man who received an inactivated influenza vaccine. The CDR3 runs from the conserved cysteine through the conserved F or W. The D gene is left open where the match is weak. Size tells how often a clone was seen (once, few, many) or the class of an expanded clone, and some rows leave it out.

D: TRBD2
length: 12
V: TRBV12-3/TRBV12-4
J: TRBJ2-7
size: few
CDR3: CASSPVAGEQYF
DNA: TGTGCCAGCAGTCCGGTAGCGGGCGAGCAGTACTTC

D: NA
length: 13
V: TRBV5-1
J: TRBJ1-4
size: NA
CDR3: CPSSLGKGENLFF
DNA: TGCCCCAGCAGCTTGGGGAAGGGGGAAAACCTGTTTTTT

D: NA
length: 15
V: TRBV7-9
J: TRBJ2-5
size: NA
CDR3: CASSLATGAQETQYF
DNA: TGTGCCAGCAGCCTTGCCACCGGGGCCCAAGAGACCCAGTACTTC

D: NA
length: 15
V: TRBV20-1
J: TRBJ1-2
size: NA
CDR3: CSAQSPRDVDYGYTF
DNA: TGCAGTGCTCAAAGTCCACGGGACGTGGACTATGGCTACACCTTC

D: TRBD2
length: 15
V: TRBV28
J: TRBJ2-7
size: NA
CDR3: CASSYGGGLWVEQYF
DNA: TGTGCCAGCAGTTACGGGGGAGGGCTCTGGGTCGAGCAGTACTTC

D: NA
length: 12
V: TRBV6-2/TRBV6-3
J: TRBJ1-1
size: NA
CDR3: CASSTYRPEAFF
DNA: TGTGCCAGCAGTACTTATAGACCTGAAGCTTTCTTT

D: TRBD2
length: 15
V: TRBV10-3
J: TRBJ2-2
size: many
CDR3: CAISTSGRATGELFF
DNA: TGTGCCATCAGTACCAGCGGGAGGGCCACCGGGGAGCTGTTTTTT

D: NA
length: 12
V: TRBV7-6
J: TRBJ2-2
size: NA
CDR3: CASSFVNGELFF
DNA: TGTGCCAGCAGCTTTGTCAACGGGGAGCTGTTTTTT

D: TRBD2
length: 18
V: TRBV11-2
J: TRBJ2-7
size: few
CDR3: CASSLVHRGLAGDYEQYF
DNA: TGTGCCAGCAGCTTAGTTCACCGGGGTTTAGCGGGAGACTACGAGCAGTACTTC

D: TRBD2
length: 14
V: TRBV27
J: TRBJ2-7
size: NA
CDR3: CASRTLAGDYEQYF
DNA: TGTGCCAGCAGAACACTAGCGGGAGACTACGAGCAGTACTTC

D: NA
length: 15
V: TRBV7-2
J: TRBJ2-3
size: NA
CDR3: CASSPRVRGTDTQYF
DNA: TGTGCCAGCAGCCCCCGGGTGCGGGGCACAGATACGCAGTATTTT

D: NA
length: 14
V: TRBV29-1
J: TRBJ2-7
size: NA
CDR3: CSVATRFSSYEQYF
DNA: TGCAGCGTGGCGACCAGATTCAGCTCCTACGAGCAGTACTTC

D: TRBD1
length: 13
V: TRBV6-1
J: TRBJ2-1
size: many
CDR3: CASSHRGTNEQFF
DNA: TGTGCCAGCAGCCACAGGGGAACGAATGAGCAGTTCTTC

D: NA
length: 13
V: TRBV24-1
J: TRBJ2-4
size: few
CDR3: CATSDPTENIQYF
DNA: TGTGCCACCAGTGACCCGACGGAAAACATTCAGTACTTC

D: TRBD1
length: 14
V: TRBV10-3
J: TRBJ2-1
size: NA
CDR3: CAISGRPGGDEQFF
DNA: TGTGCCATCAGTGGGCGCCCAGGGGGCGATGAGCAGTTCTTC

D: TRBD1
length: 15
V: TRBV7-2
J: TRBJ1-2
size: NA
CDR3: CASSLEGQTLYGYTF
DNA: TGTGCCAGCAGCTTAGAGGGACAGACCCTCTATGGCTACACCTTC

D: NA
length: 17
V: TRBV6-2/TRBV6-3
J: TRBJ1-5
size: NA
CDR3: CASSRLSRGGGNQPQHF
DNA: TGTGCCAGCAGTAGGCTGTCCAGGGGCGGCGGCAATCAGCCCCAGCATTTT

D: NA
length: 14
V: TRBV20-1
J: TRBJ2-7
size: NA
CDR3: CSARDYARSYEQYF
DNA: TGCAGTGCTAGAGATTACGCCCGCTCCTACGAGCAGTACTTC

D: NA
length: 14
V: TRBV20-1
J: TRBJ1-5
size: many
CDR3: CSARSDRDNQPQHF
DNA: TGCAGTGCTAGATCGGATAGAGATAATCAGCCCCAGCATTTT

D: TRBD2
length: 19
V: TRBV11-1
J: TRBJ2-1
size: few
CDR3: CASSPRPLRTSVGYNEQFF
DNA: TGTGCCAGCAGCCCCCGGCCTCTTCGGACTAGCGTAGGGTACAATGAGCAGTTCTTC

D: NA
length: 13
V: TRBV12-3/TRBV12-4
J: TRBJ2-7
size: NA
CDR3: CATKTGGSYEQYF
DNA: TGTGCCACAAAAACCGGGGGCTCCTACGAGCAGTACTTC

D: TRBD1
length: 16
V: TRBV7-2
J: TRBJ2-7
size: few
CDR3: CASSLTGFPNSYEQYF
DNA: TGTGCCAGCAGCTTGACAGGGTTCCCAAACTCGTACGAGCAGTACTTC

D: NA
length: 14
V: TRBV6-5
J: TRBJ2-5
size: few
CDR3: CASSYSTAAETQYF
DNA: TGTGCCAGCAGTTACTCGACAGCGGCGGAGACCCAGTACTTC

D: NA
length: 11
V: TRBV20-1
J: TRBJ1-2
size: NA
CDR3: CSARGIHGYTF
DNA: TGCAGTGCTAGAGGCATTCACGGCTACACCTTC

D: NA
length: 17
V: TRBV11-2
J: TRBJ2-7
size: few
CDR3: CASSLGLGGAGSYEQYF
DNA: TGTGCCAGCAGCTTAGGATTGGGGGGCGCCGGCTCCTACGAGCAGTACTTC

D: TRBD2
length: 15
V: TRBV2
J: TRBJ2-1
size: few
CDR3: CAGMSGTGTYNEQFF
DNA: TGTGCCGGAATGAGCGGGACCGGTACTTACAATGAGCAGTTCTTC

D: NA
length: 13
V: TRBV7-9
J: TRBJ2-5
size: many
CDR3: CASSLDYQETQYF
DNA: TGTGCCAGCAGTTTGGACTACCAAGAGACCCAGTACTTC

D: NA
length: 13
V: TRBV10-3
J: TRBJ2-2
size: few
CDR3: CAISDGGSGELFF
DNA: TGTGCCATCAGTGACGGGGGTTCCGGGGAGCTGTTTTTT

D: NA
length: 15
V: TRBV20-1
J: TRBJ2-7
size: few
CDR3: CSARRSGLSSYEQYF
DNA: TGCAGTGCTAGGAGGTCGGGACTCTCCTCCTACGAGCAGTACTTC

D: TRBD2
length: 15
V: TRBV18
J: TRBJ2-7
size: NA
CDR3: CASSPTSGGLYEQYF
DNA: TGTGCCAGCTCACCGACTAGCGGGGGGTTGTACGAGCAGTACTTC

D: NA
length: 15
V: TRBV9
J: TRBJ2-2
size: once
CDR3: CASSAQGGNLGELFF
DNA: TGTGCCAGCAGCGCCCAGGGGGGCAATCTCGGGGAGCTGTTTTTT

D: NA
length: 15
V: TRBV6-5
J: TRBJ1-6
size: NA
CDR3: CASSYSDKGNSPLHF
DNA: TGTGCCAGCAGTTACTCGGACAAGGGTAATTCACCCCTCCACTTT

D: TRBD1
length: 15
V: TRBV3-1
J: TRBJ2-7
size: few
CDR3: CASSQALGQNYEQYF
DNA: TGTGCCAGCAGCCAAGCCTTGGGACAGAACTACGAGCAGTACTTC

D: TRBD2
length: 14
V: TRBV3-1
J: TRBJ2-1
size: NA
CDR3: CASSQQTSGNEQFF
DNA: TGTGCCAGCAGCCAACAGACTAGCGGCAATGAGCAGTTCTTC

D: NA
length: 14
V: TRBV4-1
J: TRBJ2-2
size: NA
CDR3: CASSQLGDAGELFF
DNA: TGCGCCAGCAGCCAATTAGGGGATGCCGGGGAGCTGTTTTTT

D: NA
length: 14
V: TRBV5-6
J: TRBJ2-3
size: few
CDR3: CASSFPSGTDTQYF
DNA: TGTGCCAGCAGCTTTCCTAGCGGCACAGATACGCAGTATTTT

D: NA
length: 16
V: TRBV10-3
J: TRBJ2-5
size: few
CDR3: CAISESGGGSVKTQYF
DNA: TGTGCCATCAGTGAGTCTGGAGGTGGCAGTGTAAAGACCCAGTACTTC

D: TRBD2
length: 18
V: TRBV6-5
J: TRBJ2-3
size: few
CDR3: CASSYSTSGSLYTDTQYF
DNA: TGTGCCAGCAGTTACAGTACTAGCGGGAGTCTTTACACAGATACGCAGTATTTT

D: NA
length: 12
V: TRBV28
J: TRBJ2-1
size: few
CDR3: CASSFSRNEQFF
DNA: TGTGCCAGCAGTTTTAGTCGGAATGAGCAGTTCTTC

D: NA
length: 13
V: TRBV10-3
J: TRBJ2-7
size: few
CDR3: CAITLGMGYEQYF
DNA: TGTGCCATCACCTTAGGTATGGGCTACGAGCAGTACTTC

D: TRBD2
length: 15
V: TRBV9
J: TRBJ2-3
size: few
CDR3: CASSIDSGSTDTQYF
DNA: TGTGCCAGCAGCATCGATAGCGGGAGCACAGATACGCAGTATTTT

D: NA
length: 11
V: TRBV12-3/TRBV12-4
J: TRBJ1-4
size: few
CDR3: CASSFREKLFF
DNA: TGTGCCAGCAGTTTCAGAGAAAAACTGTTTTTT

D: TRBD1
length: 13
V: TRBV12-3/TRBV12-4
J: TRBJ1-1
size: NA
CDR3: CASSSTGLTEAFF
DNA: TGTGCCAGCAGTTCGACAGGGCTCACTGAAGCTTTCTTT

D: TRBD2
length: 15
V: TRBV20-1
J: TRBJ2-7
size: few
CDR3: CSARISGLAGYEQYF
DNA: TGCAGTGCTAGAATTTCGGGACTAGCGGGTTACGAGCAGTACTTC

D: NA
length: 11
V: TRBV12-3/TRBV12-4
J: TRBJ1-4
size: NA
CDR3: CASRLGGKLFF
DNA: TGTGCCAGCAGGTTAGGGGGGAAACTGTTTTTT

D: TRBD1
length: 15
V: TRBV10-3
J: TRBJ1-5
size: NA
CDR3: CAISPTGNSNQPQHF
DNA: TGTGCCATCAGCCCGACAGGGAATAGCAATCAGCCCCAGCATTTT

D: TRBD2
length: 17
V: TRBV6-5
J: TRBJ2-3
size: NA
CDR3: CASSYSLAGAYTDTQYF
DNA: TGTGCCAGCAGTTACTCCCTAGCGGGGGCCTACACAGATACGCAGTATTTT

D: NA
length: 14
V: TRBV5-1
J: TRBJ2-3
size: NA
CDR3: CASSFGETTDTQYF
DNA: TGCGCCAGCAGCTTCGGGGAGACCACAGATACGCAGTATTTT

D: TRBD2
length: 15
V: TRBV12-3/TRBV12-4
J: TRBJ2-7
size: NA
CDR3: CASSLGASGGDEQYF
DNA: TGTGCCAGCAGTTTAGGGGCTAGCGGGGGGGACGAGCAGTACTTC

D: NA
length: 12
V: TRBV6-2/TRBV6-3
J: TRBJ2-7
size: few
CDR3: CASTTLKNEQYF
DNA: TGTGCCAGCACCACCTTGAAGAACGAGCAGTACTTC

D: NA
length: 14
V: TRBV5-1
J: TRBJ2-3
size: few
CDR3: CASGPGLQGDTQYF
DNA: TGCGCCAGCGGACCGGGTCTCCAGGGAGATACGCAGTATTTT

D: NA
length: 15
V: TRBV28
J: TRBJ2-3
size: NA
CDR3: CASSWRGFSTDTQYF
DNA: TGTGCCAGCAGTTGGCGGGGCTTTAGCACAGATACGCAGTATTTT

D: TRBD1
length: 15
V: TRBV12-3/TRBV12-4
J: TRBJ1-5
size: few
CDR3: CASSLMSGGSQPQHF
DNA: TGTGCCAGCAGTTTGATGTCAGGGGGCAGTCAGCCCCAGCATTTT

D: NA
length: 10
V: TRBV2
J: TRBJ2-7
size: few
CDR3: CASRVYEQYF
DNA: TGTGCCAGCAGGGTCTACGAGCAGTACTTC